This TCR beta chain was recovered during a study of vaccination and CD4 T cells after COVID-19. Study-level information: Samples after vaccination came a median 72 days past dose two, ranging 14 to 241.

For this clonotype: Its antigen is not known.

Germline V gene lookup returns CDR1 LGHNA and CDR2 YNFKEQ. This CDR3 is built from 17 residues. J gave up 7 bases and V 0 bases, and 6 bases lay outside the gene matches. The study sequenced cultured CD4+ T cell DNA using the Oncomine TCR Beta short-read assay. Someone extracted genomic DNA from cultured CD4+ T cells. TCRdb analysed the PCR reads with MiXCR anew, one entry per CDR3 protein. The repertoire consists of roughly 20,000 distinct CDR3 sequences, with 38% occurring once and the leading ten covering roughly 18%. Sample treatment: roughly 11-day PBMC culture with coronavirus spike peptide pools or control peptides (ViraFEST assay). Each well held a few million PBMCs in IL-2 (about 10 IU/ml) medium with approximately 10 ug/ml peptide pools.

The sample in question was CD4+ T cells from blood, cultured in vitro, obtained before SARS-CoV-2 vaccination. This receptor was taken from a human donor who received a COVID-19 vaccine. This chain links TRBV4-2 with TRBJ2-2, with 12 bases fitting TRBD1. The CDR3 DNA sequence: TGTGCCAGCAGCCAAGAAGGGGGACAGGGGGCGATCGGGGAGCTGTTTTTT. Residues: CASSQEGGQGAIGELFF.